The clone carrying this T cell receptor beta chain has only a few counts. What it binds is unknown. This sample stems from a study of identical twins. Using its own MiXCR run on the 5' RACE reads, TCRdb lists one record per CDR3 protein. The table lists some 320,000 distinct CDR3 sequences, approximately 13% of them singletons. This CDR3 comprises 16 residues. V lost 0 bases and J lost 4; bases outside the gene matches: 5. Germline V gives CDR1 LGHNA, CDR2 YNFKEQ. Regarding the study as a whole: In monozygotic twins, models underestimated the sharing of out-of-frame TCR alpha. Abundant beta clonotypes from cord blood bore fewer insertions; memory repertoires lacked this pattern. Low generation probability was overrepresented in out-of-frame alpha sequences shared by twins. In beta out-of-frame sequences, the excess sharing between twins was weaker.

These sequences were also reported in another study, on yellow fever vaccine responses in identical twins.

Material: CD8+ T cells sorted from blood. The sequence was obtained from a woman aged 18-29 years in good health. The V call is TRBV4-2, the J call TRBJ2-3, with 9 bases fitting TRBD2. The CDR3 DNA reads TGTGCCAGCAGCCAAGATGACGGCGGGGGGGCAGATACGCAGTATTTT. Its translation: CASSQDDGGGADTQYF.